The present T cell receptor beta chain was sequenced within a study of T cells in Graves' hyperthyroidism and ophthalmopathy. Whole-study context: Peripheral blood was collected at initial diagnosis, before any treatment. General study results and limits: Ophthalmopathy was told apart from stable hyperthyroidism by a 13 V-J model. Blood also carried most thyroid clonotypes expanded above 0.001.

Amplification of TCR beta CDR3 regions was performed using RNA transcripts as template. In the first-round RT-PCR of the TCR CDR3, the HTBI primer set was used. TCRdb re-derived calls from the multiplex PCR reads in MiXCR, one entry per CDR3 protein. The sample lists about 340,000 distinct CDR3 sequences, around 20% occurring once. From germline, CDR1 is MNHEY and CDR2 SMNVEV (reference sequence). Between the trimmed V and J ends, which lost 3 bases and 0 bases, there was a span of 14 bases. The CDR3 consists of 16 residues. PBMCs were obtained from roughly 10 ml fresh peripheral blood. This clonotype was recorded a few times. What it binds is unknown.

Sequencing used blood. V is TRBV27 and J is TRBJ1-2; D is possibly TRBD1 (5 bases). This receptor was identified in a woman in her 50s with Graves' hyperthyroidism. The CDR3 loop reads CASSFGQGGSNYGYTF. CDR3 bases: TGTGCCAGCAGTTTCGGGCAGGGAGGTTCTAACTATGGCTACACCTTC.